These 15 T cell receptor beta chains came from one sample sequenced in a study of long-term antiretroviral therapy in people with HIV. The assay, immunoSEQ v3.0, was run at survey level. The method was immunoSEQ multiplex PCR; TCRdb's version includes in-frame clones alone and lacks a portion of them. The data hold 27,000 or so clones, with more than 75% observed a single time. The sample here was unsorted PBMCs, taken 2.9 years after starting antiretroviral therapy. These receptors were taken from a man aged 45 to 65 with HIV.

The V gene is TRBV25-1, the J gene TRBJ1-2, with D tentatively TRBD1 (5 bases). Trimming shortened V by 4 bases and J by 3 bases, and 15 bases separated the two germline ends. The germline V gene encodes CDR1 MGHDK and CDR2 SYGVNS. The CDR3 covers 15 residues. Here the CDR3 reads CASSGVPQGHYGYTF. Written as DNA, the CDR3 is TGTGCCAGCAGTGGTGTACCCCAGGGTCACTATGGCTACACCTTC.

CDR3 DNA: TGTGCCAGCAGCCTGAGCGGGTCTCGGGCTTTCTTT. This sequence encodes CASSLSGSRAFF. The J gene is TRBJ1-1, the V gene TRBV5-4; D is ambiguous. From germline, CDR1 is SGHNT and CDR2 YYREEE (reference sequence). This CDR3 has 12 residues. Trimming removed 4 bases from V and 11 bases from J, with 15 bases in between.

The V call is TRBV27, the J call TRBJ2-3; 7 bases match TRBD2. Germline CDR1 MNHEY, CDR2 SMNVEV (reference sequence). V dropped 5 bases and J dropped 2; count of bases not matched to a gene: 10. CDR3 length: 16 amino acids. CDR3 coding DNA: TGTGCCAGCAGTCCCCTTGGCGGGGGAGACACAGATACGCAGTATTTT. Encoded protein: CASSPLGGGDTDTQYF.

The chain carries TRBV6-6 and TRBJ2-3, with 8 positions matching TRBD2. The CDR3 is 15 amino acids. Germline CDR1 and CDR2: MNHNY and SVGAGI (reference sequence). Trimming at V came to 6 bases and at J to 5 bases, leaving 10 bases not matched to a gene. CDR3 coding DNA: TGTGCCAGCAGCCCCGTTAGCGGGGCCTTAGATACGCAGTATTTT. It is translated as CASSPVSGALDTQYF.

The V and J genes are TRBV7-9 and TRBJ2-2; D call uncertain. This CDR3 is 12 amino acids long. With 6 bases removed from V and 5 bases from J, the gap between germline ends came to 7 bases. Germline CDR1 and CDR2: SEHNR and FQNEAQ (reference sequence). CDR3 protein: CASSSVTGELFF. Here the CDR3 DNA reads TGTGCCAGCAGTTCGGTTACCGGGGAGCTGTTTTTT.

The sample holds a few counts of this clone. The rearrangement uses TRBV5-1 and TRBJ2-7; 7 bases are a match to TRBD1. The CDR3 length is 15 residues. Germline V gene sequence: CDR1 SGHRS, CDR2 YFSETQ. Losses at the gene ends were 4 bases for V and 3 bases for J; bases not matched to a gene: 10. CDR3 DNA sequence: TGCGCCAGCAGCCCTGGTCGGGACAGTTACTACGAGCAGTACTTC. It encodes CASSPGRDSYYEQYF.

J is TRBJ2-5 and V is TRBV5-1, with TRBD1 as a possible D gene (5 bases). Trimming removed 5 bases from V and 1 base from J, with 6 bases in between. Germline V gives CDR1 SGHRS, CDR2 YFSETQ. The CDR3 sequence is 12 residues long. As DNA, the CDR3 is TGCGCCAGCAGACAGGTCCAAGAGACCCAGTACTTC. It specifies CASRQVQETQYF.

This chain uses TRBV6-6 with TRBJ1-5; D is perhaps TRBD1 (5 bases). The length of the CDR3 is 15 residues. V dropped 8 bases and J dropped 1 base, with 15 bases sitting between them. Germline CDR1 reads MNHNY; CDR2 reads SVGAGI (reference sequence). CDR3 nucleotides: TGTGCCAGCTCCTTTGGGGGTAAAAGCAATCAGCCCCAGCATTTT. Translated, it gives CASSFGGKSNQPQHF.

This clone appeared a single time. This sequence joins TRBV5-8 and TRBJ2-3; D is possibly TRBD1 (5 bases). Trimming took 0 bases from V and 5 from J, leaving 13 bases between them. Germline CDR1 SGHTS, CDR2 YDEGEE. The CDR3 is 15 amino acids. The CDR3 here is CASSLGGPRGDTQYF. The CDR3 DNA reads TGTGCCAGCAGCTTGGGAGGACCAAGGGGAGATACGCAGTATTTT.

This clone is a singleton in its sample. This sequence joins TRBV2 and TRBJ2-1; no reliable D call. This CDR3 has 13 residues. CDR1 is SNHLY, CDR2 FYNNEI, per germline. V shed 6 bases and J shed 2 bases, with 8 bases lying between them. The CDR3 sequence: CASRGTPYNEQFF. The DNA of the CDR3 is TGTGCCAGCAGGGGCACCCCCTACAATGAGCAGTTCTTC.

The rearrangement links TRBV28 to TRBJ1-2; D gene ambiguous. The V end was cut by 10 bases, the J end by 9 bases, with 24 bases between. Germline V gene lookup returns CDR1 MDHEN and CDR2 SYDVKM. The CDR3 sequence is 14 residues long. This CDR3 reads CATRWLGTDSSYTF. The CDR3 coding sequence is TGTGCCACTCGATGGTTGGGAACAGATAGTAGCTACACCTTC.

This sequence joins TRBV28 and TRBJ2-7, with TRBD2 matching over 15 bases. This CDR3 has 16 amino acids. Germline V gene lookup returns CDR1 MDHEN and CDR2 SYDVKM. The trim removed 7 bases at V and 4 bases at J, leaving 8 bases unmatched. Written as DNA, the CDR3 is TGTGCCAGCACCACTACTGGACTAGCGGGGGGGTACGAGCAGTACTTC. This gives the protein CASTTTGLAGGYEQYF.

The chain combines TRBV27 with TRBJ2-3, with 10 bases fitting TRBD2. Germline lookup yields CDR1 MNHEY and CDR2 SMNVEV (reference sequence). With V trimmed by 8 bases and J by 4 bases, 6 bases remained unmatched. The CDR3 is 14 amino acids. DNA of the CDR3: TGTGCCAGCGGTAGAGCGGGGGGGGCAGATACGCAGTATTTT. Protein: CASGRAGGADTQYF.

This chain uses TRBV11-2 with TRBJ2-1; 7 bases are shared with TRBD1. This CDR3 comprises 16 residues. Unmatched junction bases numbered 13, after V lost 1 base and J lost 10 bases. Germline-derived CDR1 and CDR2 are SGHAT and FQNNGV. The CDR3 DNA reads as TGTGCCAGCAGCTTAGCCTTAAGCAACAGGGGAAAAGAGCAGTTCTTC. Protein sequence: CASSLALSNRGKEQFF.

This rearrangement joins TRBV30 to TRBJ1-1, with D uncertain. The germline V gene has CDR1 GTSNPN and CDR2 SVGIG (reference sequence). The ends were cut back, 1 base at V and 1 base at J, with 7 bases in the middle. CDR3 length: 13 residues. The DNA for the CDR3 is TGTGCCTGGAGTGGTAGGGAGAACACTGAAGCTTTCTTT. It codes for CAWSGRENTEAFF.